This T cell receptor beta chain originates from a study of naive CD8 T cells in extremely preterm neonates. Healthy nonsmoking adults and healthy children aged roughly 16-56 months donated peripheral blood. Sorted naive CD8+ T cell numbers ranged ~17,000 to ~100,000. The study's findings and limits: Limitations included small sample size and variable preterm productive templates.

As concerns this clone: Its antigen is unidentified.

This table comes from immunoSEQ multiplex PCR, and its TCRdb copy is limited to in-frame clones, with some not included. The sample includes fewer than 9,000 clones, approximately 98% seen only once; the top ten take about 2.8%. The CDR3 contains 14 residues. V shed 6 bases, J shed 5 bases, and the junction held 8 bases outside the gene matches. The V gene's germline CDR1 is MDHEN and CDR2 SYDVKM. The specimen was naive CD8+ T cells from blood. This sequence was found in a human donor in good health. The V gene is TRBV28, the J gene TRBJ1-2; TRBD1 aligns across 8 bases. CDR3 coding DNA: TGTGCCAGCAGACCGCCGGACAGGGAATATGGCTACACCTTC. It codes for CASRPPDREYGYTF.